The rows below give T cell receptor beta chains drawn from one sample of a study of breast tumors, draining lymph nodes, adjacent tissues. TCRdb reprocessed the multiplex PCR reads via MiXCR and lists one record per CDR3 protein. The sample has about 15,000 distinct CDR3 sequences, 40% to 65% seen once; the top ten hold roughly 15%. Material for sequencing was tumor-adjacent breast tissue. All receptors derive from a female donor with breast cancer. Some clones in this sample may be carry-over from other donors' samples. The CDR3 runs from the conserved cysteine through the conserved F or W. Expanded clones are given a class, and other clones once, few, many or no size at all.

clone_size	v_call	cdr3_length	j_call	cdr3_aa
many	TRBV5-1	15	TRBJ2-1	CASSLGTSGNNEQFF
many	TRBV12-3/TRBV12-4	13	TRBJ1-1	CASSPDRGTEAFF
NA	TRBV15	13	TRBJ1-4	CATSKGGDEKLFF
many	TRBV3-2	16	TRBJ1-3	CASNVSLDISGNTIYF
many	TRBV7-3	16	TRBJ2-2	CASSLNSGRASGELFF
NA	TRBV29-1	11	TRBJ1-2	CSVGDSEGYTF
NA	TRBV7-6	17	TRBJ1-5	CASSLGPSHPSNQPQHF
medium-sized	TRBV4-3	13	TRBJ1-2	CASSQAPRYGYTF
medium-sized	TRBV5-8	13	TRBJ2-7	CASSTDQNYEQYF
NA	TRBV2	15	TRBJ1-2	CASSDMRGREEGYTF
large	TRBV4-1	15	TRBJ2-5	CASSQDRNNRETQYF
NA	TRBV5-1	15	TRBJ2-5	CASSFAGGSYNEQYF
medium-sized	TRBV7-2	14	TRBJ2-5	CASSLSRGQETQYF